Listed here are 27 T cell receptor beta chains from one sample, sequenced in a study of cytomegalovirus exposure and HLA in healthy donors. The PCR contained 60 Vbeta and 13 Jbeta primers. Measured with immunoSEQ multiplex PCR; TCRdb has only the in-frame clones, and not every one. Here the sample spans about 190,000 clones, roughly 74% being singletons. The source material was PBMCs. The receptors were gathered from a woman aged 25 to 39 in good health and CMV-seropositive.

The J gene is TRBJ2-1, the V gene TRBV5-5; D is ambiguous. The CDR3 loop spans 15 amino acids. Germline V CDR1 and CDR2: SGHKS, YYEKEE (reference sequence). The V end was cut by 2 bases, the J end by 0 bases, with 9 bases between. CDR3 coding DNA: TGTGCCAGCAGCTTTGTCCCCAACTCCTACAATGAGCAGTTCTTC. Translation gives CASSFVPNSYNEQFF. Full variable domain (remainder filled in from reference TRBV5-5 and TRBJ2-1): DAGVTQSPTHLIKTRGQQVTLRCSPISGHKSVSWYQQVLGQGPQFIFQYYEKEERGRGNFPDRFSARQFPNYSSELNVNALLLGDSALYLCASSFVPNSYNEQFFGPGTRLTVL.

V and J are TRBV5-4 and TRBJ2-7, with TRBD1 identical over 9 bases. CDR1 SGHNT and CDR2 YYREEE come from the germline V gene (reference sequence). The CDR3 is made up of 14 amino acids. With V trimmed by 4 bases and J by 2 bases, 4 bases remained unmatched. CDR3 in amino acids: CASSPTGGPYEQYF. In nucleotides, the CDR3 is TGTGCCAGCAGCCCAACAGGGGGCCCCTACGAGCAGTACTTC.

This chain uses TRBV7-9 with TRBJ1-1, with D perhaps TRBD1 (5 bases). V lost 5 bases, J lost 5 bases, and 18 bases lay in between. CDR1 is SEHNR and CDR2 is FQNEAQ in the germline V gene (reference sequence). CDR3 size: 15 residues. CDR3: CASSPALGGRTEAFF. CDR3 in DNA: TGTGCCAGCAGCCCCGCTCTCGGGGGACGAACTGAAGCTTTCTTT.

The chain recombines TRBV7-9 with TRBJ1-1, with TRBD1 identical over 9 bases. Looked up from germline, CDR1 is SEHNR and CDR2 is FQNEAQ (reference sequence). The CDR3 has 14 residues. Losses at the gene ends were 5 bases for V and 3 bases for J; bases not matched to a gene: 4. In DNA form, the CDR3 reads TGTGCCAGCAGCGGACAGGGGAGGGACACTGAAGCTTTCTTT. Protein product: CASSGQGRDTEAFF.

The chain links TRBV5-1 to TRBJ1-1; D is uncertain. The CDR3 runs 14 residues. The germline CDR1 and CDR2 sequences are SGHRS and YFSETQ. Trimming shortened V by 4 bases and J by 6 bases, and 16 bases separated the two germline ends. The CDR3 nucleotides are TGCGCCAGCAGCCTTGGCGCCTCCGCGGCTGAAGCTTTCTTT. Translated: CASSLGASAAEAFF.

The J gene is TRBJ2-3, the V gene TRBV4-1; 10 bases match TRBD2. The CDR3 is 17 amino acids. In germline, CDR1 is MGHRA, CDR2 YSYEKL. Germline trimming cut 0 bases from V and 4 bases from J; bases unmatched to any gene: 7. In DNA form, the CDR3 reads TGCGCCAGCAGCCAAGAAACTCTAGCGGGAGTACCAGATACGCAGTATTTT. It translates to CASSQETLAGVPDTQYF.

In its sample, this clone was seen a few times. The V call is TRBV5-4, the J call TRBJ2-1, with 9 bases identical to TRBD2. V shed 6 bases and J 0 bases; nucleotides not matched to a gene: 13. CDR1 is SGHNT and CDR2 is YYREEE in the germline V gene (reference sequence). The CDR3 length is 18 residues. The chain's CDR3 is CASTNGGGRAVSYNEQFF. CDR3 nucleotides: TGTGCCAGCACAAATGGTGGCGGGAGGGCCGTCTCCTACAATGAGCAGTTCTTC.

CDR3 sequence reads: CAISEGQTNSPLHF. The CDR3 nucleotides read TGTGCCATCAGTGAGGGACAGACTAATTCACCCCTCCACTTT. This chain links TRBV10-3 with TRBJ1-6; D possibly corresponds to TRBD1 (6 bases). CDR3 length: 14 amino acids. Germline-derived CDR1 and CDR2 are ENHRY and SYGVKD. V was cut by 2 bases and J by 6 bases, with 8 bases left in between.

Only a few counts were recorded for this clone. This chain uses TRBV15 with TRBJ2-7; D uncertain. This CDR3 is built from 12 residues. Per the germline V gene, CDR1 is LNHNV and CDR2 is YYDKDF (reference sequence). V was cut by 0 bases and J by 5 bases, with 5 bases left in between. In nucleotides, the CDR3 is TGTGCCACCAGCAGAGATTATGACGAGCAGTACTTC. Its protein product is CATSRDYDEQYF.

The J gene is TRBJ1-4, the V gene TRBV18, with a possible D match to TRBD1 (5 bases). V lost 2 bases and J 5 bases, leaving 12 bases between the germline ends. This CDR3 comprises 15 residues. CDR1 and CDR2 (germline): KGHSH, LQKENI. The CDR3 region is CASSPYRQGNEKLFF. The CDR3 DNA follows: TGTGCCAGCTCACCATACAGGCAGGGAAATGAAAAACTGTTTTTT.

This chain links TRBV13 with TRBJ1-1, with a possible D match to TRBD1 (5 bases). CDR1 is PRHDT and CDR2 is FYEKMQ in the germline V gene (reference sequence). CDR3 length equals 15 residues. The V end lost 5 bases, the J end lost 4 bases, and 17 bases lay between the germline ends. CDR3 in amino acids: CASSGGVGVATEAFF. The CDR3 DNA reads TGTGCCAGCAGCGGCGGGGTAGGGGTTGCCACTGAAGCTTTCTTT.

This clone appeared a single time. V is TRBV6-1 and J is TRBJ1-4, with D possibly matching TRBD1 (6 bases). CDR3 length: 15 residues. V lost 7 bases and J 3 bases, leaving 15 bases between the germline ends. Germline values: CDR1 MNHNS, CDR2 SASEGT. The CDR3 sequence: CASTGGGAPNEKLFF. The CDR3, as DNA: TGTGCCAGCACCGGTGGGGGGGCACCTAATGAAAAACTGTTTTTT.

The rearrangement joins TRBV14 to TRBJ1-6; 8 nucleotides align to TRBD1. The CDR3 is made up of 16 amino acids. V was pared by 4 bases and J by 6 bases, with 8 bases of the junction left unmatched. CDR1 and CDR2 from the germline V gene are SGHDN and FVKESK. The CDR3 sequence is CASSPLQGGSNSPLHF. The CDR3 DNA sequence: TGTGCCAGCAGCCCATTACAGGGGGGGAGTAATTCACCCCTCCACTTT.

The V call is TRBV27, the J call TRBJ1-2, with TRBD1 matching over 7 bases. From germline, CDR1 is MNHEY and CDR2 SMNVEV (reference sequence). V was pared by 0 bases and J by 3 bases, with 10 bases of the junction left unmatched. The CDR3 contains 17 residues. DNA for the CDR3: TGTGCCAGCAGTTTATCACCGAACAGGGGTGCGCACTATGGCTACACCTTC. This codes for CASSLSPNRGAHYGYTF.

This clone occurred a few times. The CDR3 nucleotides read TGTGCCAGCAGCTTAGAGGCAGGGTTTAATGAGCAGTTCTTC. This sequence encodes CASSLEAGFNEQFF. The chain employs TRBV7-6 and TRBJ2-1, with D possibly TRBD1 on 5 matching bases. CDR3 length: 14 residues. Trimming shortened V by 1 base and J by 7 bases, and 11 bases separated the two germline ends. Germline loops: CDR1 SGHVS, CDR2 FNYEAQ.

This clone was seen once. The chain is built from TRBV25-1 and TRBJ2-7; a weak D match, TRBD1 (6 bases). The germline V gene has CDR1 MGHDK and CDR2 SYGVNS. V was clipped by 1 base and J by 6 bases, with 13 bases between them. The CDR3 totals 14 residues. The CDR3 here is CASSEWVGGLEQYF. The CDR3, as DNA: TGTGCCAGCAGTGAATGGGTTGGGGGCCTCGAGCAGTACTTC.

V and J are TRBV5-1 and TRBJ2-7; 7 nucleotides agree with TRBD1. This CDR3 comprises 17 residues. With V trimmed by 1 base and J by 2 bases, 12 bases remained unmatched. Germline V gene sequence: CDR1 SGHRS, CDR2 YFSETQ. The CDR3 coding sequence is TGCGCCAGCAGCTTGTTTCCAAAGGACAGGCCGACCTACGAGCAGTACTTC. It codes for CASSLFPKDRPTYEQYF.

V gene TRBV29-1 combines with J gene TRBJ1-2; 9 nucleotides match TRBD1. The germline gives CDR1 SQVTM, CDR2 ANQGSEA. The CDR3 covers 14 residues. V trimming: 5 bases; J trimming: 6 bases; junction bases outside the gene matches: 10. This chain's CDR3 is CSVQWTGARDGYTF. The CDR3 DNA follows: TGCAGCGTTCAATGGACAGGGGCGAGGGATGGCTACACCTTC.

This clone has only a few counts. The V and J genes are TRBV2 and TRBJ1-1, with D unresolved. CDR3 size: 11 residues. Looked up from germline, CDR1 is SNHLY and CDR2 is FYNNEI. Trimming cost V 10 bases and J 5 bases, with 11 bases left between them. DNA of the CDR3: TGTGCCACAAACCACGGGACTGAAGCTTTCTTT. Translated: CATNHGTEAFF.

This sequence joins TRBV6-5 and TRBJ2-6; D possibly corresponds to TRBD1 (6 bases). V lost 0 bases and J lost 2, with 8 bases in between. Germline loops: CDR1 MNHEY, CDR2 SVGAGI. The CDR3 is made up of 16 amino acids. For the CDR3, the DNA is TGTGCCAGCAGTTACTCGACAGGTACTGGGGCCAACGTCCTGACTTTC. Translated, it gives CASSYSTGTGANVLTF.

This clone turned up a few times. The chain couples TRBV7-6 to TRBJ2-7; a possible D gene is TRBD2 (5 bases). Trimming took off 1 base at V and 6 bases at J, with 13 bases between the two ends. CDR1 SGHVS and CDR2 FNYEAQ come from the germline V gene. This CDR3 contains 14 residues. Here the CDR3 reads CASSLGTPPLEQYF. The CDR3 bases are TGTGCCAGCAGCTTAGGGACTCCCCCTCTCGAGCAGTACTTC. Full variable domain (remainder filled in from reference TRBV7-6 and TRBJ2-7): GAGVSQSPRYKVTKRGQDVALRCDPISGHVSLYWYRQALGQGPEFLTYFNYEAQQDKSGLPNDRFSAERPEGSISTLTIQRTEQRDSAMYRCASSLGTPPLEQYFGPGTRLTVT.

The chain links TRBV2 to TRBJ2-6; 8 bases are a match to TRBD1. V gave up 4 bases and J gave up 4 bases; unmatched junction bases: 6. CDR3 length equals 16 residues. The germline CDR1 and CDR2 sequences are SNHLY and FYNNEI. CDR3 amino acids: CASSATGGLGANVLTF. CDR3 sequence (DNA): TGTGCCAGCAGTGCAACAGGGGGGCTGGGGGCCAACGTCCTGACTTTC.

J is TRBJ1-5 and V is TRBV2; D possibly corresponds to TRBD1 (5 bases). The CDR3 has 15 amino acids. V was trimmed by 10 bases and J by 0 bases, leaving 16 bases between them. The V gene's germline CDR1 is SNHLY and CDR2 FYNNEI. CDR3 region: CATKTAYYSNQPQHF. In DNA form, the CDR3 reads TGTGCCACCAAGACAGCTTACTATAGCAATCAGCCCCAGCATTTT.

This clone was seen just once. The rearrangement links TRBV28 to TRBJ1-4, with a tentative D call TRBD1 (6 bases). CDR3 length equals 13 residues. The V gene's germline CDR1 is MDHEN and CDR2 SYDVKM. V dropped 7 bases and J dropped 5 bases, with 11 bases sitting between them. CDR3 sequence: CASTDRRNEKLFF. DNA of the CDR3: TGTGCCAGCACTGACAGGCGAAATGAAAAACTGTTTTTT.

This sequence joins TRBV11-1 and TRBJ2-7, with a possible D match to TRBD1 (6 bases). This CDR3 is built from 14 residues. V lost 2 bases and J 6 bases, leaving 14 bases between the germline ends. Germline loops: CDR1 SGHAT, CDR2 FQDESV (reference sequence). CDR3 nucleotides: TGTGCCAGCAGCTTAAACAGGGTTCAGGCCGAGCAGTACTTC. Protein product: CASSLNRVQAEQYF.

This rearrangement joins TRBV5-8 to TRBJ1-1; no clear D. The CDR3 length is 14 residues. Trimming removed 1 base from V and 3 bases from J, with 10 bases in between. The germline V gene encodes CDR1 SGHTS and CDR2 YDEGEE. The CDR3 DNA is TGTGCCAGCAGCTTGTTCAGCGGGTACACTGAAGCTTTCTTT. This gives the protein CASSLFSGYTEAFF.

The rearrangement uses TRBV19 and TRBJ1-5; D unclear. Germline V gene lookup returns CDR1 LNHDA and CDR2 SQIVND (reference sequence). Trimming removed 4 bases from V and 2 bases from J, with 12 bases in between. CDR3 length equals 15 residues. The CDR3 protein is CASSTLEGGNQPQHF. DNA of the CDR3: TGTGCCAGTAGTACCCTGGAGGGTGGCAATCAGCCCCAGCATTTT.